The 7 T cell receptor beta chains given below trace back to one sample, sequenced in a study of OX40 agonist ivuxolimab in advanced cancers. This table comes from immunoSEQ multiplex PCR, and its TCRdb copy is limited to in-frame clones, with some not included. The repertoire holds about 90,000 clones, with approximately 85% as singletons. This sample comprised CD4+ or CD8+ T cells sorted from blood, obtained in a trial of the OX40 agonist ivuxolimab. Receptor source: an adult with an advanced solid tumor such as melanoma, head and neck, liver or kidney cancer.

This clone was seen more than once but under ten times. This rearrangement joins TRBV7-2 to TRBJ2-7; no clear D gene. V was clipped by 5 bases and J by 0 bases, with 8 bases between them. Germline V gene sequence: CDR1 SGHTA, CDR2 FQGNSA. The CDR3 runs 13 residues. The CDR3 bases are TGTGCCAGCAGCCAGGTCGCCTCCTACGAGCAGTACTTC. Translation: CASSQVASYEQYF.

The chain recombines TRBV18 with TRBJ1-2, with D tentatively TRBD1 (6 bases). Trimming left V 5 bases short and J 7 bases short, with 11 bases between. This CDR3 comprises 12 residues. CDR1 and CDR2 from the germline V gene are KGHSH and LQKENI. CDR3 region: CASSSTGFGYTF. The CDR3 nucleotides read TGTGCCAGCTCATCAACAGGGTTTGGCTACACCTTC.

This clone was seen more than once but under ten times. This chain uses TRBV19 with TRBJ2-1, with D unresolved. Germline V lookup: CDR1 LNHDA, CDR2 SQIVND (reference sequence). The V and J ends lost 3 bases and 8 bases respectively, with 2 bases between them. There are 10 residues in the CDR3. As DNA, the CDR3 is TGTGCCAGTAGTATGGATGAGCAGTTCTTC. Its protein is CASSMDEQFF.

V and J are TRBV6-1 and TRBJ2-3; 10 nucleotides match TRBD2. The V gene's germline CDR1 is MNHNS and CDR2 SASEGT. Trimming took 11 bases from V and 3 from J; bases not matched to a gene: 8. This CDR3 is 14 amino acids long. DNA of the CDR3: TGTGCCGGAGCTAGCGGGAGCTGGACAGATACGCAGTATTTT. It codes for CAGASGSWTDTQYF.

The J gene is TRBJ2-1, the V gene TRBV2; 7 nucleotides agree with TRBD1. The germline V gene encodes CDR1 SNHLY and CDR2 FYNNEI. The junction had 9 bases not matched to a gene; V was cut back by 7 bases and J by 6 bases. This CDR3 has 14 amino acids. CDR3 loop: CASIGQTGRNEQFF. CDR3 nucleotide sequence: TGTGCCAGCATAGGTCAGACAGGGCGCAATGAGCAGTTCTTC. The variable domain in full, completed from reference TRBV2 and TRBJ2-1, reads EPEVTQTPSHQVTQMGQEVILRCVPISNHLYFYWYRQILGQKVEFLVSFYNNEISEKSEIFDDQFSVERPDGSNFTLKIRSTKLEDSAMYFCASIGQTGRNEQFFGPGTRLTVL.

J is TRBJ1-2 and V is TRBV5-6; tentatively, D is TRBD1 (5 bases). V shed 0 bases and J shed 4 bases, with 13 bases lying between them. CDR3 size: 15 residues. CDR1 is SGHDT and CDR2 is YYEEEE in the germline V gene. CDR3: CASSLVGQGGYGYTF. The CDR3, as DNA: TGTGCCAGCAGCTTGGTTGGTCAGGGAGGCTATGGCTACACCTTC.

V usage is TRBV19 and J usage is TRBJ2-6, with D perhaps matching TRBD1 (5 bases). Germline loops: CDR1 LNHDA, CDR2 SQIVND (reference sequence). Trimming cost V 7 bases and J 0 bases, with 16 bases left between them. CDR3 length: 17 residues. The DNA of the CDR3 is TGTGCCAGTACCCCCCGGGTCGACAGCTCTGGGGCCAACGTCCTGACTTTC. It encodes CASTPRVDSSGANVLTF.